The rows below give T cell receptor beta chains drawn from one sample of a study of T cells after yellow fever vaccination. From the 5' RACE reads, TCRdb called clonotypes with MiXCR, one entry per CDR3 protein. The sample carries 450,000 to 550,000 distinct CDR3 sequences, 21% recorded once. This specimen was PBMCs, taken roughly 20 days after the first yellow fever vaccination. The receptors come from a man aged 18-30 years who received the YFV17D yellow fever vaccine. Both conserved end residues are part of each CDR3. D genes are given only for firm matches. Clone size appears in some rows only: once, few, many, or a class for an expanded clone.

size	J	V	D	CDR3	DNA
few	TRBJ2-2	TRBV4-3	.	CASSQELGRGAGELFF	TGCGCCAGCAGCCAAGAGTTGGGCAGGGGAGCCGGGGAGCTGTTTTTT
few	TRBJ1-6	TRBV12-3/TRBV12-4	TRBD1	CASRGTGHGSPLHF	TGTGCCAGCAGGGGGACAGGGCATGGGTCACCCCTCCACTTT
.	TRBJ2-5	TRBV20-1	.	CSAHSGETQYF	TGCAGTGCTCACTCGGGAGAGACCCAGTACTTC
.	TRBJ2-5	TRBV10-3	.	CAIRRMYQETQYF	TGTGCCATCAGGAGGATGTACCAAGAGACCCAGTACTTC
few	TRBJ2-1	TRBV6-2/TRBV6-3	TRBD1	CASSYRGIQGLEQFF	TGTGCCAGCAGTTACAGGGGCATACAGGGGCTTGAGCAGTTCTTC
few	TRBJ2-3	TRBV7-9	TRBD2	CASSSYGGAADTQYF	TGTGCCAGCAGCTCCTACGGGGGGGCTGCAGATACGCAGTATTTT
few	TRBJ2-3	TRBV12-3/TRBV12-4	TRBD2	CASSVRLAGASDTQYF	TGTGCCAGCAGTGTACGACTAGCGGGGGCCTCGGATACGCAGTATTTT
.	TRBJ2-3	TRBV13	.	CASSPEGATDTQYF	TGTGCCAGCAGCCCCGAAGGGGCCACAGATACGCAGTATTTT
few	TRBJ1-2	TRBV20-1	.	CSARDAGAGYGYTF	TGCAGTGCTAGAGATGCGGGGGCCGGCTATGGCTACACCTTC
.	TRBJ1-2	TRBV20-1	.	CSARDLADYGYTF	TGCAGTGCTAGAGATCTTGCGGACTATGGCTACACCTTC
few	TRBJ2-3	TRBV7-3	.	CASSLSPSTDTQYF	TGTGCCAGCAGCTTAAGTCCTAGCACAGATACGCAGTATTTT
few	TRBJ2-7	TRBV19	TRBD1	CASSNPARGPSYEQYF	TGTGCCAGTAGCAACCCCGCCAGGGGGCCCTCCTACGAGCAGTACTTC
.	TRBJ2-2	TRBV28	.	CASIQGNTGELFF	TGTGCCAGCATACAGGGGAACACCGGGGAGCTGTTTTTT
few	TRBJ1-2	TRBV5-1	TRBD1	CASSYPDRNYGYTF	TGCGCCAGCAGCTACCCGGACAGGAACTATGGCTACACCTTC